A single sample is the source of the 20 T cell receptor beta chains below, sequenced in a study of CD8+ T cells in alopecia areata. RNA was extracted and reverse transcribed into cDNA as the sequencing template. Here immunoSEQ multiplex PCR was the method, and the copy in TCRdb shows in-frame clones only, minus some. In the table there are 40,000 to 50,000 clones, less than 70% of which are singletons. Treatment given: oral pan-JAK inhibitor, 5-10 mg twice daily. Material: CD8+ T cells sorted from blood, obtained at week 4, from a patient treated with tofacitinib. All receptors derive from a human donor with alopecia areata.

The rearrangement links TRBV6-6 to TRBJ2-1; D gene uncertain. Germline CDR1 is MNHNY and CDR2 is SVGAGI (reference sequence). Trimming shortened V by 6 bases and J by 3 bases, and 9 bases separated the two germline ends. The CDR3 sequence is 13 residues long. CDR3 bases: TGTGCCAGCAGGGACCGAGGCTACAATGAGCAGTTCTTC. Encoded protein: CASRDRGYNEQFF.

In nucleotides, the CDR3 is TGTGCCTGGATGGATGGGAACACCGGGGAGCTGTTTTTT. Translated: CAWMDGNTGELFF. The rearrangement uses TRBV30 and TRBJ2-2; D remains ambiguous. The V end was cut by 4 bases, the J end by 1 base, with 7 bases between. The germline gives CDR1 GTSNPN, CDR2 SVGIG (reference sequence). The CDR3 length is 13 residues.

In its sample, this clone was seen a few times. The CDR3 coding sequence is TGCAGCGTTGAACATAAGACACTCCATGAGCAGTTCTTC. Its protein product is CSVEHKTLHEQFF. V is TRBV29-1 and J is TRBJ2-1; no clear D gene. Germline lookup yields CDR1 SQVTM and CDR2 ANQGSEA. The germline V and J ends were trimmed by 2 bases and 8 bases, with 13 bases remaining between them. This CDR3 is 13 amino acids long.

The chain combines TRBV4-3 with TRBJ2-7; D is undetermined. The germline gives CDR1 LGHNA, CDR2 YSLEER. Trimming took 1 base from V and 1 from J, leaving 11 bases between them. The CDR3 contains 15 residues. This chain's CDR3 is CASSQGNIGSYEQYF. The DNA of the CDR3 is TGCGCCAGCAGCCAAGGAAATATCGGGTCCTACGAGCAGTACTTC.

J is TRBJ2-3 and V is TRBV7-8; 12 nucleotides agree with TRBD2. The CDR3 has 15 residues. V shed 6 bases and J 4 bases; nucleotides not matched to a gene: 5. The germline V gene encodes CDR1 SGHVS and CDR2 FQNEAQ. The CDR3, as DNA: TGTGCCAGCAGACCTAGCGGGGGGGCAGCAGATACGCAGTATTTT. It codes for CASRPSGGAADTQYF.

The rearrangement links TRBV9 to TRBJ2-2; no reliable D call. CDR3 length: 13 amino acids. Trimming took off 6 bases at V and 5 bases at J, with 11 bases between the two ends. Germline V gives CDR1 SGDLS, CDR2 YYNGEE. The CDR3 nucleotides are TGTGCCAGCACCTTAACGTGGACCGGGGAGCTGTTTTTT. The encoded protein is CASTLTWTGELFF.

The chain uses TRBV11-2 and TRBJ1-1; D unresolved. Germline CDR1 SGHAT, CDR2 FQNNGV. The length of the CDR3 is 15 residues. V was shortened by 1 base and J by 0 bases, with 9 bases between the two germline ends. CDR3: CASSLGGIMNTEAFF. CDR3 DNA sequence: TGTGCCAGCAGCTTAGGCGGTATCATGAACACTGAAGCTTTCTTT.

This clone appeared a single time. This chain uses TRBV30 with TRBJ2-7; tentatively, D is TRBD2 (6 bases). V was shortened by 5 bases and J by 6 bases, with 11 bases between the two germline ends. The CDR3 spans 11 residues. The germline gives CDR1 GTSNPN, CDR2 SVGIG (reference sequence). The CDR3 region has the DNA TGTGCCTGGGCTCAGGGAGGCGAGCAGTACTTC. Translation gives CAWAQGGEQYF.

The gene calls are TRBV7-6 and TRBJ2-2; D not certain. The CDR3 totals 16 residues. The germline V and J ends were trimmed by 3 bases and 0 bases, with 11 bases remaining between them. Germline CDR1 and CDR2: SGHVS and FNYEAQ. The DNA of the CDR3 is TGTGCCAGCAGCTTCCTCGGTCAGTCGAACACCGGGGAGCTGTTTTTT. Translated: CASSFLGQSNTGELFF.

V gene TRBV4-3 combines with J gene TRBJ2-2; 7 bases align to TRBD2. Unmatched junction bases numbered 13, after V lost 3 bases and J lost 6 bases. The CDR3 spans 17 residues. Per the germline V gene, CDR1 is LGHNA and CDR2 is YSLEER. Here the CDR3 reads CASSHSGETSPPGELFF. For the CDR3, the DNA is TGCGCCAGCAGCCACAGCGGGGAAACTTCCCCCCCCGGGGAGCTGTTTTTT.

This clone has more than one count but fewer than ten. This chain links TRBV30 with TRBJ1-2; D ambiguous. Germline V CDR1 and CDR2: GTSNPN, SVGIG (reference sequence). V lost 1 base, J lost 4 bases, and 4 bases lay in between. The CDR3 contains 11 residues. The CDR3, as DNA: TGTGCCTGGAGTGGCAGCTATGGCTACACCTTC. This codes for CAWSGSYGYTF.

This sequence joins TRBV29-1 and TRBJ1-1; D not certain. There are 10 residues in the CDR3. V was trimmed by 5 bases and J by 5 bases, leaving 6 bases between them. From germline, CDR1 is SQVTM and CDR2 ANQGSEA. Written as DNA, the CDR3 is TGCAGCGTTATAAGGACTGAAGCTTTCTTT. Protein product: CSVIRTEAFF.

This clone was detected only a few times. The chain joins TRBV6-5 to TRBJ1-5; possible D gene TRBD1, 5 bases. The CDR3 spans 16 residues. The germline V gene has CDR1 MNHEY and CDR2 SVGAGI. The V end was cut by 4 bases, the J end by 3 bases, with 16 bases between. CDR3 residues: CASSSTGTVTNQPQHF. As DNA, the CDR3 is TGTGCCAGCAGTTCTACGGGGACGGTGACCAATCAGCCCCAGCATTTT.

V and J are TRBV4-2 and TRBJ2-7, with D possibly called TRBD1 or TRBD2 (6 bases each). The CDR3 runs 15 residues. In germline, CDR1 is LGHNA, CDR2 YNFKEQ. Trimming removed 0 bases from V and 3 bases from J, with 12 bases in between. CDR3 amino acids: CASSQEGGTHYEQYF. The CDR3 region has the DNA TGTGCCAGCAGCCAAGAGGGGGGCACACACTACGAGCAGTACTTC.

CDR3 coding DNA: TGTGCCAGCAGTTACTCGATAGATCAGCCCCAGCATTTT. This sequence encodes CASSYSIDQPQHF. The chain carries TRBV6-5 and TRBJ1-5; D gene uncertain. CDR3 length: 13 amino acids. V dropped 0 bases and J dropped 5 bases, with 5 bases sitting between them. The germline gives CDR1 MNHEY, CDR2 SVGAGI.

The J gene is TRBJ1-5, the V gene TRBV27, with D hard to call. V lost 0 bases and J lost 3, with 9 bases in between. Germline CDR1 is MNHEY and CDR2 is SMNVEV (reference sequence). This CDR3 spans 15 amino acids. The CDR3 DNA follows: TGTGCCAGCAGTTTATCGAACCCCCTCAATCAGCCCCAGCATTTT. Translating it yields CASSLSNPLNQPQHF.

The genes are TRBV4-3 and TRBJ2-6, with D possibly matching TRBD1 (5 bases). The germline V and J ends were trimmed by 4 bases and 2 bases, with 9 bases remaining between them. This CDR3 is 15 amino acids long. Germline assignment: CDR1 LGHNA and CDR2 YSLEER. CDR3 sequence reads: CASSPTVAGANVLTF. CDR3 DNA: TGCGCCAGCAGCCCGACAGTCGCTGGGGCCAACGTCCTGACTTTC.

This clone was counted a few times. V gene TRBV4-1 combines with J gene TRBJ2-7, with D perhaps matching TRBD2 (7 bases). CDR1 is MGHRA and CDR2 is YSYEKL in the germline V gene. Trimming shortened V by 1 base and J by 6 bases, and 19 bases separated the two germline ends. The CDR3 is made up of 16 amino acids. The DNA for the CDR3 is TGCGCCAGCAGCCAAGGTTCGGGGGGCCGGTTATCCGAGCAGTACTTC. It yields the protein CASSQGSGGRLSEQYF.

The chain joins TRBV15 to TRBJ2-7; 8 bases match TRBD2. The V and J ends lost 5 bases and 3 bases, in that order; junction bases with no gene match: 9. Looked up from germline, CDR1 is LNHNV and CDR2 is YYDKDF (reference sequence). The CDR3 runs to 15 residues. CDR3 DNA: TGTGCCACCAGCCTATCCCCGACTAGCGTCTACGAGCAGTACTTC. Encoded protein: CATSLSPTSVYEQYF.

The chain recombines TRBV29-1 with TRBJ1-2; D gene unclear. This CDR3 has 10 residues. Trimming shortened V by 6 bases and J by 3 bases, and 5 bases separated the two germline ends. CDR1 is SQVTM, CDR2 ANQGSEA, per germline. The CDR3 sequence is CSVNDYGYTF. The CDR3 bases are TGCAGCGTAAATGACTATGGCTACACCTTC.